This is a list of T cell receptor beta chains from one sample in a study of T cells after yellow fever vaccination. TCRdb re-derived calls from the 5' RACE reads in MiXCR, one entry per CDR3 protein. The sample consists of 400,000 or so distinct CDR3 sequences, around 10% of them appearing once. Sequenced material: PBMCs, taken on the day of the first yellow fever vaccination. All receptors derive from a man between 18 and 29 years old who received the YFV17D yellow fever vaccine. Each CDR3 is given with its conserved first and last residue. Each record gives: clone size, V gene, D gene, J gene, CDR3 protein, CDR3 DNA. The D gene is left open where the match is weak. Clone size appears in some rows only: once, few, many, or a class for an expanded clone.

>few|TRBV6-5|NA|TRBJ2-2
CASSYATVTGELFF
TGTGCCAGCAGTTACGCGACAGTCACCGGGGAGCTGTTTTTT
>few|TRBV5-4|TRBD1|TRBJ1-2
CASGIPRGRDYGYTF
TGTGCCAGCGGAATCCCCAGGGGGCGCGACTATGGCTACACCTTC
>few|TRBV29-1|NA|TRBJ1-2
CSVVTGKYGYTF
TGCAGCGTTGTGACGGGAAAATATGGCTACACCTTC
>few|TRBV14|NA|TRBJ2-7
CASSTRTASYEQYF
TGTGCCAGCAGCACGAGGACAGCCTCCTACGAGCAGTACTTC
>few|TRBV29-1|TRBD1|TRBJ2-2
CSVEGDRANTGELFF
TGCAGCGTTGAAGGGGACAGAGCGAACACCGGGGAGCTGTTTTTT
>few|TRBV5-4|NA|TRBJ1-2
CASSLGTRNYGYTF
TGTGCCAGCAGCTTGGGGACACGCAACTATGGCTACACCTTC
>NA|TRBV20-1|TRBD1|TRBJ1-2
CSANPTGNYGYTF
TGCAGTGCTAACCCGACAGGGAACTATGGCTACACCTTC
>NA|TRBV5-4|NA|TRBJ2-1
CASSLAGPDEQFF
TGTGCCAGCAGCTTGGCCGGGCCAGATGAGCAGTTCTTC
>NA|TRBV6-1|TRBD2|TRBJ2-1
CAISEASGGRRIDEQFF
TGTGCCATCAGTGAAGCTAGCGGGGGCCGGAGGATCGATGAGCAGTTCTTC
>many|TRBV20-1|TRBD1|TRBJ1-5
CSARVRGRGSNQPQHF
TGCAGTGCTAGAGTCAGGGGGCGCGGCAGCAATCAGCCCCAGCATTTT
>NA|TRBV4-3|TRBD1|TRBJ2-7
CASSPSWDSRSYEQYF
TGCGCCAGCAGCCCCTCCTGGGACAGTAGGTCCTACGAGCAGTACTTC
>NA|TRBV29-1|TRBD1|TRBJ2-1
CSGDSSYNEQFF
TGCAGTGGGGACAGCTCCTACAATGAGCAGTTCTTC
>few|TRBV6-5|NA|TRBJ2-5
CASSYVHQETQYF
TGTGCCAGCAGTTACGTCCACCAAGAGACCCAGTACTTC
>NA|TRBV4-3|NA|TRBJ1-1
CASSQQSAGTSNTEAFF
TGCGCCAGCAGCCAGCAATCCGCCGGGACTTCGAACACTGAAGCTTTCTTT
>many|TRBV11-1|NA|TRBJ2-3
CASSLPFRGGRSFGDTQYF
TGTGCCAGCAGTCTTCCCTTCCGGGGAGGAAGGTCTTTTGGGGATACGCAGTATTTT
>NA|TRBV5-4|NA|TRBJ2-1
CASSPPGKGYNEQFF
TGTGCCAGCAGCCCACCCGGGAAAGGATACAATGAGCAGTTCTTC